This T cell receptor beta chain derives from a study of shared clonotypes between healthy human individuals. The method was immunoSEQ multiplex PCR; TCRdb's version includes in-frame clones alone and lacks a portion of them. This table holds hundreds of thousands of clones, about 70% found once. On this clone: Antigen unknown.

Per germline, CDR1 LGHNA and CDR2 YSLEER. The J segment lost 2 bases and the V segment lost 1 base, leaving 2 bases of the junction unmatched. The CDR3 is made up of 14 amino acids. General study results and limits: Some clonotypes were shared by all four sorted-subset donors, while others were not shared. The non-shared ones had lower generation probabilities than the shared ones. Sorted-subset sequencing was shown by rarefaction to be incomplete despite large depth.

This receptor was obtained from a man younger than 40 in good health. This chain links TRBV4-3 with TRBJ2-7; 7 nucleotides line up with TRBD1. Material for sequencing was memory CD4+ T cells sorted from blood. Subset meaning: CD45RA-negative fraction. The CDR3 region has the DNA TGCGCCAGCAGCCAAGCCCAGGGGGCCTACGAGCAGTACTTC. It translates to CASSQAQGAYEQYF.